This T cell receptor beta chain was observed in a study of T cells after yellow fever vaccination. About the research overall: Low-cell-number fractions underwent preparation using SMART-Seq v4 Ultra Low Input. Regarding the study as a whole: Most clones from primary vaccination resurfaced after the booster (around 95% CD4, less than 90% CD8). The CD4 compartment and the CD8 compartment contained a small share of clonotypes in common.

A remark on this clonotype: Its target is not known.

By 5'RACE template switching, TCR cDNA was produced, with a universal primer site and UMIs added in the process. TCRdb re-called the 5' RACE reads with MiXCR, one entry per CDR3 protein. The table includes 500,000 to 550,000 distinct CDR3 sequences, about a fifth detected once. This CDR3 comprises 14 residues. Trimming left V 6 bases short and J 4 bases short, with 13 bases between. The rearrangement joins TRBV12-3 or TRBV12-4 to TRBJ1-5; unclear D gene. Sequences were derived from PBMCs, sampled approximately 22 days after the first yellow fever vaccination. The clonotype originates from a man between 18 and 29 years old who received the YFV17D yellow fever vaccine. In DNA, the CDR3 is TGTGCCAGCAGCTCGCGGAACGGGAATCAGCCCCAGCATTTT. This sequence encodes CASSSRNGNQPQHF.